This T cell receptor (beta chain) was recorded in a study of cytomegalovirus exposure and HLA in healthy donors. For the study at large: The roughly 120 validation repertoires used the same platform as the roughly 620 first-cohort repertoires, a later analysis reported. Whole-study results and caveats: According to reports, the classifier identified cytomegalovirus status with high specificity and sensitivity. The majority of TCR sequences were rare, yet some public TCRs appeared in many donors. In vitro data verified a few CMV-associated chains as specific for CMV antigens.

To note about this clone: Its antigen is undetermined.

The CDR3 totals 15 residues. Germline-derived CDR1 and CDR2 are MDHEN and SYDVKM. With 4 bases removed from V and 1 base from J, the gap between germline ends came to 14 bases. Generated by immunoSEQ multiplex PCR, the TCRdb table keeps only in-frame clones and is missing some. The sample yields about 160,000 clones, 85% to 90% seen once. This clonotype was sampled from a woman aged 30 to 39 in good health and CMV-seronegative. Sequencing input: PBMCs. This rearrangement joins TRBV28 to TRBJ2-7; weak D call: TRBD2 (5 bases). For the CDR3, the DNA is TGTGCCAGCAGTTCCCGGGAAAAAAATTCCTACGAGCAGTACTTC. This codes for CASSSREKNSYEQYF. Together with reference TRBV28 and TRBJ2-7, the CDR3 gives the full variable domain: DVKVTQSSRYLVKRTGEKVFLECVQDMDHENMFWYRQDPGLGLRLIYFSYDVKMKEKGDIPEGYSVSREKKERFSLILESASTNQTSMYLCASSSREKNSYEQYFGPGTRLTVT.